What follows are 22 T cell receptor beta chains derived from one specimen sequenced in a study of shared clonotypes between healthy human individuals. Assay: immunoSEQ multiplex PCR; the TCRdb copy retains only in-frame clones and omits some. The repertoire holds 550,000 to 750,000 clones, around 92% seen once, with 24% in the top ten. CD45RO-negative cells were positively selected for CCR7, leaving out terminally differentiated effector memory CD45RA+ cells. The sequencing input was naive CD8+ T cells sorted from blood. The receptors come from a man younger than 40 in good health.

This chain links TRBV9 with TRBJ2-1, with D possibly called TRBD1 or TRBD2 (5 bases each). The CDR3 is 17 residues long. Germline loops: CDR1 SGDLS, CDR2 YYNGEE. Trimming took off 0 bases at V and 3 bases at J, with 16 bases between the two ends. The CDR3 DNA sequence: TGTGCCAGCAGCGTAGGGCCCGTGGGGGTGATCTACAATGAGCAGTTCTTC. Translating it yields CASSVGPVGVIYNEQFF.

The CDR3 region is CASSAGLAGPKRETQYF. The CDR3 DNA sequence: TGTGCCAGTAGTGCGGGACTAGCGGGTCCAAAGAGGGAGACCCAGTACTTC. The chain uses TRBV19 and TRBJ2-5; TRBD2 agrees at 12 bases. The CDR3 extends over 17 amino acids. Germline V gene sequence: CDR1 LNHDA, CDR2 SQIVND (reference sequence). The junction had 12 bases not matched to a gene; V was cut back by 5 bases and J by 5 bases.

CDR3 DNA: TGTGCCAGCAGCCTCGGTCTAGGGCTCGATTACGAGCAGTACTTC. As protein: CASSLGLGLDYEQYF. V is TRBV11-3 and J is TRBJ2-7; D unresolved. This CDR3 has 15 residues. Germline V gene lookup returns CDR1 SGHNT and CDR2 YENEEA. Trimming removed 5 bases from V and 4 bases from J, with 18 bases in between. Full variable domain (remainder filled in from reference TRBV11-3 and TRBJ2-7): EAGVVQSPRYKIIEKKQPVAFWCNPISGHNTLYWYLQNLGQGPELLIRYENEEAVDDSQLPKDRFSAERLKGVDSTLKIQPAELGDSAVYLCASSLGLGLDYEQYFGPGTRLTVT.

The DNA for the CDR3 is TGTGCCAGCAGTTTACAGGGACTAGCTCAAGAGACCCAGTACTTC. It is translated as CASSLQGLAQETQYF. This chain uses TRBV28 with TRBJ2-5, with TRBD2 matching 9 bases. The CDR3 length is 15 residues. Germline CDR1 is MDHEN and CDR2 is SYDVKM. After removal of 2 bases from V and 2 bases from J, the junction contained 3 bases not matched to a gene.

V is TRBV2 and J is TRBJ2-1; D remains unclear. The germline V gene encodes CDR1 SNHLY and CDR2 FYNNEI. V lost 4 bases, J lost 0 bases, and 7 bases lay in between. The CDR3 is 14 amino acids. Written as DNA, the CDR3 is TGTGCCAGCAGTGCCTGGAACTCCTACAATGAGCAGTTCTTC. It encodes CASSAWNSYNEQFF.

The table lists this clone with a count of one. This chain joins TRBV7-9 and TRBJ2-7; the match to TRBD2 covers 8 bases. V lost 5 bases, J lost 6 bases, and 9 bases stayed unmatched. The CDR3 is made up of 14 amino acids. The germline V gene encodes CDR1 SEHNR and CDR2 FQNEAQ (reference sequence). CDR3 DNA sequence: TGTGCCAGCAGCCCCCCCGGGACTAGATTCGAGCAGTACTTC. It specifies CASSPPGTRFEQYF.

The CDR3 nucleotides are TGTGCCAGCAGACAACTCGGGGGGCTGGACGAGCAGTACTTC. Its translation is CASRQLGGLDEQYF. The V call is TRBV27, the J call TRBJ2-7; a weak D match, TRBD2 (7 bases). CDR1 MNHEY and CDR2 SMNVEV come from the germline V gene (reference sequence). V gave up 6 bases and J gave up 5 bases, with 17 bases separating them. This CDR3 region has 14 residues.

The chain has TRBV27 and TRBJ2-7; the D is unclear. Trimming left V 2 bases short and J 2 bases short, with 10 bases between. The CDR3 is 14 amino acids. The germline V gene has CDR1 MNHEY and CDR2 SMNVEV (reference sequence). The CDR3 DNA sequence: TGTGCCAGCAGTTTAATCCCTGGAGCCTACGAGCAGTACTTC. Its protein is CASSLIPGAYEQYF.

CDR3 nucleotide sequence: TGTGCCAGCAGGACCACTACCGGGACAGAGACCTACGAGCAGTACTTC. Its protein product is CASRTTTGTETYEQYF. The rearrangement joins TRBV28 to TRBJ2-7, with TRBD1 matching 7 bases. With 6 bases clipped from V and 2 bases from J, the junction kept 13 bases outside the gene matches. This CDR3 spans 16 amino acids. CDR1 and CDR2 from the germline V gene are MDHEN and SYDVKM. The full variable domain, with the rest looked up from reference TRBV28 and TRBJ2-7, is DVKVTQSSRYLVKRTGEKVFLECVQDMDHENMFWYRQDPGLGLRLIYFSYDVKMKEKGDIPEGYSVSREKKERFSLILESASTNQTSMYLCASRTTTGTETYEQYFGPGTRLTVT.

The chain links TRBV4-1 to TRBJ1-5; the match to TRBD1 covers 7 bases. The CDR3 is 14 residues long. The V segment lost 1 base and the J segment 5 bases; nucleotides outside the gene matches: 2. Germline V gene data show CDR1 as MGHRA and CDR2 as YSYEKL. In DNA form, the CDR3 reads TGCGCCAGCAGCCAAGGGACAGGTTATCAGCCCCAGCATTTT. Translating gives CASSQGTGYQPQHF.

This CDR3 reads CASPGPNNEQFF. CDR3 sequence (DNA): TGTGCCAGCCCTGGACCGAACAATGAGCAGTTCTTC. V is TRBV2 and J is TRBJ2-1; unclear D gene. V dropped 8 bases and J dropped 5 bases, with 10 bases sitting between them. Germline V gives CDR1 SNHLY, CDR2 FYNNEI. This CDR3 is built from 12 residues.

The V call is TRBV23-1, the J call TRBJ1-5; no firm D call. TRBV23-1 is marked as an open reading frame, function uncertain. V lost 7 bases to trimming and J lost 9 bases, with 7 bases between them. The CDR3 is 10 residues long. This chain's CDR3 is CASTFPPQHF. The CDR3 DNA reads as TGCGCCAGCACTTTCCCGCCCCAGCATTTT.

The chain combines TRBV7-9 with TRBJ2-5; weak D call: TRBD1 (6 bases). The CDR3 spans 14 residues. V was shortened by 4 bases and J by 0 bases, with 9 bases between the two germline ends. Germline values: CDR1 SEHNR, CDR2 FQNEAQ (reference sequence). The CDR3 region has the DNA TGTGCCAGCAGCTCGGACAGAAACCAAGAGACCCAGTACTTC. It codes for CASSSDRNQETQYF.

The CDR3 region is CASPPGTSAKTGYEQYF. The CDR3 bases are TGCGCCAGCCCCCCCGGGACTAGCGCAAAAACCGGCTACGAGCAGTACTTC. The chain uses TRBV10-1 and TRBJ2-7, with 10 bases lining up with TRBD2. Germline V gives CDR1 WNHNN, CDR2 SYGVQD (reference sequence). With 8 bases clipped from V and 3 bases from J, the junction kept 16 bases outside the gene matches. CDR3 size: 17 residues.

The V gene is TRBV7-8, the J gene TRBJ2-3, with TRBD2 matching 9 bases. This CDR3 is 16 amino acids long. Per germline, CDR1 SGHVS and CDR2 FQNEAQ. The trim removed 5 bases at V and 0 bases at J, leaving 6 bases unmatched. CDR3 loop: CASSAGTSSSTDTQYF. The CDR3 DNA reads TGTGCCAGCAGCGCCGGGACTAGCAGTAGCACAGATACGCAGTATTTT. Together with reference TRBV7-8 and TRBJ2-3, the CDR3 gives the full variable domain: GAGVSQSPRYKVAKRGQDVALRCDPISGHVSLFWYQQALGQGPEFLTYFQNEAQLDKSGLPSDRFFAERPEGSVSTLKIQRTQQEDSAVYLCASSAGTSSSTDTQYFGPGTRLTVL.

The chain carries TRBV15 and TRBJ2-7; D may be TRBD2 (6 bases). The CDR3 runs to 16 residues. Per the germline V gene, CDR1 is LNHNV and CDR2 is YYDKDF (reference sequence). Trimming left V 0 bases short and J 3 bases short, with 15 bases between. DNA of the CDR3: TGTGCCACCAGCAGAGATCCGGCTAGCGCCTTCTACGAGCAGTACTTC. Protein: CATSRDPASAFYEQYF.

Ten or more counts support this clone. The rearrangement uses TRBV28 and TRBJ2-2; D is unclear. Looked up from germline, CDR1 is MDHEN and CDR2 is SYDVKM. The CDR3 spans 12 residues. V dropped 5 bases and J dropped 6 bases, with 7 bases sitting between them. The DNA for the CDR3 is TGTGCCAGCAGTCCCCTTCCCGGGGAGCTGTTTTTT. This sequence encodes CASSPLPGELFF.

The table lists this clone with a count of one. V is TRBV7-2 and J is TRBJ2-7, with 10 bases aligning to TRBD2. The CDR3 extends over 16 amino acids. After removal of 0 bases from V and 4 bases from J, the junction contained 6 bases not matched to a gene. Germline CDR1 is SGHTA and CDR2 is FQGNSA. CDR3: CASSLAPSGGIYEQYF. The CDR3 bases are TGTGCCAGCAGCTTAGCCCCTAGCGGGGGTATATACGAGCAGTACTTC.

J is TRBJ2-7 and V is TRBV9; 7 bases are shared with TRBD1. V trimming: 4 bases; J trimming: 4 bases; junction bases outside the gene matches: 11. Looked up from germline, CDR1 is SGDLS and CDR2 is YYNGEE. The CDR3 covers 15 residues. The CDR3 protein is CASSLLRDRFYEQYF. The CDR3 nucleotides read TGTGCCAGCAGCTTGCTCCGGGACAGATTTTACGAGCAGTACTTC.

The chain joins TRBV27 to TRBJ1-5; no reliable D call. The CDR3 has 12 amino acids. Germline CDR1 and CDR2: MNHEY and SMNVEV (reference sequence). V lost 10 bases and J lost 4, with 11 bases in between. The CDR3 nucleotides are TGTGCCACTGGAGACCGGAATCAGCCCCAGCATTTT. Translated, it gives CATGDRNQPQHF.

CDR3: CASSLALTGIQYF. The CDR3 DNA is TGTGCCAGCAGCTTAGCCCTTACGGGCATTCAGTACTTC. The V and J genes are TRBV11-1 and TRBJ2-4; D gene uncertain. Germline loops: CDR1 SGHAT, CDR2 FQDESV (reference sequence). The CDR3 is 13 residues long. The germline V and J ends were trimmed by 0 bases and 9 bases, with 9 bases remaining between them.

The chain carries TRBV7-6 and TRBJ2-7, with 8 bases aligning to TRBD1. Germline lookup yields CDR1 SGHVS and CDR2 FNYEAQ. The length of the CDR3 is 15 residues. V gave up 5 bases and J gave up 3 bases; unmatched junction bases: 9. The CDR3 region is CASSTRGQGVYEQYF. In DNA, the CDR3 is TGTGCCAGCAGCACCAGGGGGCAGGGTGTCTACGAGCAGTACTTC.